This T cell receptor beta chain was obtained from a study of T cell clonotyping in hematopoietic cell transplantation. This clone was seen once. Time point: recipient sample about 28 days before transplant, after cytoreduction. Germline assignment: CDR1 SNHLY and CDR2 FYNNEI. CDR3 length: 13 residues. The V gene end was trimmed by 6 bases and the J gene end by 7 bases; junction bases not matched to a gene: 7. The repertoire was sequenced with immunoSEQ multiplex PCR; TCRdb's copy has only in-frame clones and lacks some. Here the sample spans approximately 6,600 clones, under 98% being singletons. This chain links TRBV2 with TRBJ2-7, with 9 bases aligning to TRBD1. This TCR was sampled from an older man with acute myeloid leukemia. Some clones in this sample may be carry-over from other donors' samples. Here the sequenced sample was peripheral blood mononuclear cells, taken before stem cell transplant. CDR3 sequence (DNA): TGTGCCAGCAGGTGGGACAGGGCCGGGGAGCAGTACTTC. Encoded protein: CASRWDRAGEQYF.